These 5 T cell receptor beta chains share one sample of origin, sequenced in a study of OX40 agonist ivuxolimab in advanced cancers. The protocol was immunoSEQ multiplex PCR, while the TCRdb copy is restricted to in-frame clones and leaves out a portion. Of about 58,000 clones in the sample, 81% were seen once. This material consisted of CD4+ or CD8+ T cells sorted from blood, taken in a trial of the OX40 agonist ivuxolimab. All receptors come from an adult with an advanced solid tumor such as melanoma, head and neck, liver or kidney cancer.

The chain links TRBV6-1 to TRBJ1-5, with D possibly being TRBD1 (5 bases). V was pared by 7 bases and J by 5 bases, with 15 bases between. Germline CDR1 and CDR2: MNHNS and SASEGT. This CDR3 is built from 14 residues. This CDR3 is CASNERGADQPQHF. CDR3 DNA: TGTGCCAGCAACGAGCGGGGCGCGGATCAGCCCCAGCATTTT.

The genes are TRBV7-9 and TRBJ2-3; D is ambiguous. In germline, CDR1 is SEHNR, CDR2 FQNEAQ (reference sequence). V shed 1 base and J shed 2 bases, with 13 bases lying between them. CDR3 size: 16 residues. This CDR3 reads CASSLVNSRYTDTQYF. CDR3 nucleotide sequence: TGTGCCAGCAGCTTAGTGAACAGCCGGTACACAGATACGCAGTATTTT. Combining the CDR3 with reference TRBV7-9 and TRBJ2-3 gives the whole variable domain DTGVSQNPRHKITKRGQNVTFRCDPISEHNRLYWYRQTLGQGPEFLTYFQNEAQLEKSRLLSDRFSAERPKGSFSTLEIQRTEQGDSAMYLCASSLVNSRYTDTQYFGPGTRLTVL.

CDR3 in amino acids: CASSMDRGRTDTQYF. The DNA for the CDR3 is TGTGCCAGTAGTATGGACAGGGGGCGGACAGATACGCAGTATTTT. V gene TRBV19 combines with J gene TRBJ2-3; 11 bases align to TRBD1. V lost 3 bases and J lost 3; bases outside the gene matches: 2. The CDR3 runs 15 residues. The germline gives CDR1 LNHDA, CDR2 SQIVND (reference sequence).

V is TRBV7-8 and J is TRBJ2-7, with TRBD1 as a possible D gene (5 bases). CDR3 length: 12 amino acids. V was cut by 3 bases and J by 12 bases, with 15 bases left in between. CDR1 is SGHVS, CDR2 FQNEAQ, per germline. The CDR3 protein is CASSFDSDNWYF. The CDR3 region has the DNA TGTGCCAGCAGCTTCGACAGCGACAATTGGTACTTC.

This clone was recorded once. The chain couples TRBV5-1 to TRBJ2-7; perhaps TRBD1 as D (5 bases). The CDR3 is made up of 18 amino acids. The germline CDR1 and CDR2 sequences are SGHRS and YFSETQ. Trimming removed 3 bases from V and 0 bases from J, with 22 bases in between. CDR3 sequence reads: CASSYRVSRGQHSYEQYF. The DNA for the CDR3 is TGCGCCAGCAGCTACCGGGTCTCAAGGGGCCAACACTCCTACGAGCAGTACTTC.